This is a list of T cell receptor beta chains from one sample in a study of T cell repertoires in cytomegalovirus infection. TCRdb re-derived calls from the reads in MiXCR, one entry per CDR3 protein. The sample lists some 180,000 distinct CDR3 sequences, about 15% occurring once. The specimen sequenced was CD8+ T cells from PBMCs. The receptors stem from a human donor in good health (CMV status not recorded). Some clones in this sample may be carry-over from other donors' samples. Each CDR3 is given with its conserved first and last residue. The order of the fields is J gene, D gene, clone size, V gene, CDR3 protein, CDR3 DNA. D genes are given only for firm matches. Size is stated for part of the rows, as once, few or many counts, or as a class when the clone is expanded.

>TRBJ2-2|TRBD2|few|TRBV29-1
CSAGGAYTGELFF
TGCAGCGCCGGGGGGGCATACACCGGGGAGCTGTTTTTT
>TRBJ1-5|-|few|TRBV27
CASSLTGYSNQPQHF
TGTGCCAGCAGTTTGACCGGATATAGCAATCAGCCCCAGCATTTT
>TRBJ2-1|-|few|TRBV6-1
CASRDEIRGFYNEQFF
TGTGCCAGCAGGGACGAAATCCGGGGGTTCTACAATGAGCAGTTCTTC
>TRBJ1-3|-|few|TRBV4-3
CASSQDPLGSGNTIYF
TGCGCCAGCAGCCAAGACCCCCTGGGCTCTGGAAACACCATATATTTT
>TRBJ1-1|-|-|TRBV7-2
CASRSGGNTEAFF
TGTGCCAGCAGGTCCGGGGGGAACACTGAAGCTTTCTTT
>TRBJ2-7|-|few|TRBV6-1
CASSEKRVAYEQYF
TGTGCCAGCAGTGAGAAACGGGTGGCCTACGAGCAGTACTTC
>TRBJ1-2|-|-|TRBV12-3/TRBV12-4
CASRGGGPGAYGYTF
TGTGCCAGCAGGGGGGGGGGCCCCGGGGCCTATGGCTACACCTTC
>TRBJ2-1|TRBD1|-|TRBV7-2
CASSLVDGTGFPNSYNEQFF
TGTGCCAGCAGCTTGGTCGACGGGACAGGGTTCCCCAATTCCTACAATGAGCAGTTCTTC
>TRBJ2-3|-|few|TRBV20-1
CSASVGLAGGDTQYF
TGCAGTGCTAGTGTCGGACTGGCCGGGGGAGATACGCAGTATTTT
>TRBJ2-7|-|once|TRBV28
CASSLLSRIYEQYF
TGTGCCAGCAGTTTACTCTCGCGGATCTACGAGCAGTACTTC
>TRBJ1-1|-|many|TRBV7-9
CASSLATGTEAFF
TGTGCCAGCAGCTTAGCCACAGGAACTGAAGCTTTCTTT
>TRBJ1-5|-|many|TRBV7-9
CASSLDSSNQPQHF
TGTGCCAGCAGCTTGGACAGTAGCAATCAGCCCCAGCATTTT
>TRBJ2-7|TRBD1|-|TRBV6-1
CASKGRGPEQYF
TGTGCCAGCAAAGGCAGGGGGCCCGAGCAGTACTTC
>TRBJ1-4|TRBD1|few|TRBV20-1
CSANTRGRGGNEKLFF
TGCAGTGCTAACACCCGCGGGCGAGGGGGCAATGAAAAACTGTTTTTT
>TRBJ2-6|TRBD2|-|TRBV6-6
CASSYTGGSGANVLTF
TGTGCCAGCAGTTACACGGGAGGGTCTGGGGCCAACGTCCTGACTTTC
>TRBJ1-4|TRBD1|-|TRBV7-2
CASSPTRDRSEKLFF
TGTGCCAGCAGCCCAACCCGGGACAGGTCTGAAAAACTGTTTTTT
>TRBJ2-1|TRBD2|few|TRBV5-5
CASSPPWTSNEQFF
TGTGCCAGCAGCCCTCCCTGGACTAGCAATGAGCAGTTCTTC
>TRBJ2-6|-|-|TRBV20-1
CSARSRDNGSGANVLTF
TGCAGTGCTAGATCCCGGGACAACGGATCTGGGGCCAACGTCCTGACTTTC
>TRBJ1-1|TRBD1|few|TRBV9
CASSRTGTGGTEAFF
TGTGCCAGCAGTCGAACCGGGACAGGGGGCACTGAAGCTTTCTTT
>TRBJ1-2|-|few|TRBV7-9
CASSLQGNGYTF
TGTGCCAGCAGCTTACAGGGGAATGGCTACACCTTC
>TRBJ2-5|TRBD1|-|TRBV28
CASSLPRQGSQETQYF
TGTGCCAGCAGTTTACCCAGACAGGGTTCCCAAGAGACCCAGTACTTC
>TRBJ2-1|TRBD1|-|TRBV20-1
CSARDTWGTGDYNEQFF
TGCAGTGCTAGAGATACTTGGGGGACAGGGGATTACAATGAGCAGTTCTTC
>TRBJ2-1|-|-|TRBV12-3/TRBV12-4
CASSPTPVDEQFF
TGTGCCAGCAGCCCCACTCCAGTTGATGAGCAGTTCTTC
>TRBJ2-1|-|-|TRBV7-6
CASSGGAYNEQFF
TGTGCCAGCAGCGGAGGGGCCTACAATGAGCAGTTCTTC
>TRBJ2-5|-|few|TRBV25-1
CASSSKTRPQETQYF
TGTGCCAGCAGTTCCAAGACTAGACCCCAAGAGACCCAGTACTTC
>TRBJ1-4|-|many|TRBV7-8
CASSLFLRTDEKLFF
TGTGCCAGCAGCTTATTCCTACGGACCGATGAAAAACTGTTTTTT
>TRBJ1-4|TRBD1|few|TRBV6-5
CASSRQGFPNEKLFF
TGTGCCAGCAGCCGACAGGGTTTTCCTAATGAAAAACTGTTTTTT
>TRBJ1-1|-|few|TRBV6-2/TRBV6-3
CASSYSDPLDTEAFF
TGTGCCAGCAGTTACTCTGACCCTTTGGACACTGAAGCTTTCTTT
>TRBJ1-6|-|-|TRBV7-8
CASSLAGVAPGSPLHF
TGTGCCAGCAGCTTAGCAGGAGTAGCCCCAGGATCACCCCTCCACTTT
>TRBJ2-7|-|few|TRBV20-1
CSALAPNYEQYF
TGCAGTGCACTAGCACCAAACTACGAGCAGTACTTC
>TRBJ1-2|-|many|TRBV7-2
CASSIPTAHGYTF
TGTGCCAGCAGCATCCCGACAGCTCATGGCTACACCTTC
>TRBJ2-1|-|few|TRBV12-3/TRBV12-4
CASKLGKFVNEQFF
TGTGCCAGCAAACTAGGAAAGTTTGTCAATGAGCAGTTCTTC
>TRBJ2-1|-|-|TRBV7-2
CASSSLRSSYNEQFF
TGTGCCAGCAGCTCCTTGCGGAGCTCCTACAATGAGCAGTTCTTC
>TRBJ2-2|-|many|TRBV7-3
CASSSVQGLTGELFF
TGTGCCAGCAGCTCGGTCCAGGGTTTGACCGGGGAGCTGTTTTTT
>TRBJ2-1|TRBD1|-|TRBV30
CACNRDSFYNEQFF
TGTGCCTGCAACCGGGACAGCTTCTACAATGAGCAGTTCTTC